A few counts support the clone carrying this TCR beta chain. What it binds is unknown. The sample belongs to a study of response to subunit inactivated influenza vaccine. Study results and limitations: It was the authors' suggestion that each seasonal influenza vaccination recruits few new T cells.

A single record per CDR3 protein comes from TCRdb applying MiXCR to the RT-PCR reads. The sample has 800,000 or so distinct CDR3 sequences; around 21% are singletons. The clonotype was recovered from a man in his fifties or sixties who received an inactivated influenza vaccine. The sample in question was PBMCs from blood, obtained 5 days after vaccination.

CDR3 residues: CASSLRTDSPLHF. The CDR3 DNA reads TGTGCCAGCAGCTTGAGGACAGATTCACCCCTCCACTTT. The genes are TRBV7-8 and TRBJ1-6, with D perhaps matching TRBD1 (6 bases). CDR1 and CDR2 (germline): SGHVS, FQNEAQ. The V end lost 3 bases, the J end lost 8 bases, and 8 bases lay between the germline ends. The CDR3 consists of 13 residues.